This T cell receptor beta chain appears in the sequencing data of a study of T cells in Graves' hyperthyroidism and ophthalmopathy. RNA transcripts provided the source from which TCR beta CDR3 regions were amplified. First-round RT-PCR of the TCR CDR3 relied on the HTBI primer set. Via MiXCR, TCRdb re-called the multiplex PCR reads, giving one row per CDR3 protein. The sample yields around 250,000 distinct CDR3 sequences, more than 12% seen once. Only a few counts were recorded for this clonotype. These patients, aged 18 to 65, had recently diagnosed hyperthyroidism lasting under 2 months. Criteria for exclusion of patients were uncontrolled infection, other autoimmune disease, pregnancy or lactation. This clonotype was obtained from a woman aged 40 to 49 with Graves' hyperthyroidism that later progressed to Graves' ophthalmopathy. The sample was blood.

CDR3 sequence reads: CASSQRTGQAQYEQYF. CDR3 DNA sequence: TGCGCCAGCAGCCAACGAACCGGACAGGCGCAATACGAGCAGTACTTC. This chain uses TRBV4-1 with TRBJ2-7, with 7 bases aligning to TRBD1. CDR3 length: 16 residues. V dropped 2 bases and J dropped 4; count of bases not matched to a gene: 11. CDR1 is MGHRA and CDR2 is YSYEKL in the germline V gene.